These T cell receptor beta chains were read from a single sample in a study of shared clonotypes between healthy human individuals. Method: immunoSEQ multiplex PCR; TCRdb's copy keeps in-frame clones and lacks some. This table has 2 million to 3 million clones, approximately 94% appearing once. The sequenced sample was naive CD4+ T cells from PBMCs. Receptors originate from a man aged 18 to 29 in good health. Some clones in this sample may be carry-over from other donors' samples. The CDR3 runs from the conserved cysteine through the conserved F or W. A D gene is named only where the DNA matches it firmly. A clone size is listed for some rows: how often the clone was seen (once, few, many), or a class if it is expanded.

>.|TRBV9|TRBJ2-2|.
CASSAQTVNTGELFF
TGTGCCAGCAGCGCCCAGACAGTAAACACCGGGGAGCTGTTTTTT
>.|TRBV2|TRBJ1-6|.
CASSGSSYNSPLHF
TGTGCCAGCAGTGGGAGCTCCTATAATTCACCCCTCCACTTT
>.|TRBV7-2|TRBJ2-4|.
CASSLAVAKNIQYF
TGTGCCAGCAGCTTAGCAGTAGCCAAAAACATTCAGTACTTC
>.|TRBV7-9|TRBJ2-4|.
CASSFDQGGIQYF
TGTGCCAGCAGCTTTGACCAGGGGGGCATTCAGTACTTC
>.|TRBV2|TRBJ1-1|.
CASILSGVSEAFF
TGTGCCAGCATACTTTCGGGCGTCTCTGAAGCTTTCTTT
>.|TRBV7-9|TRBJ1-1|.
CASSLALIGRKNTEAFF
TGTGCCAGCAGCTTAGCGCTAATAGGTCGGAAGAACACTGAAGCTTTCTTT
>TRBD1|TRBV9|TRBJ1-1|.
CASSVTGASTEAFF
TGTGCCAGCAGCGTTACAGGGGCGTCGACTGAAGCTTTCTTT
>TRBD1|TRBV7-9|TRBJ1-6|.
CASSELQGSYNSPLHF
TGTGCCAGCAGCGAACTACAGGGGTCCTATAATTCACCCCTCCACTTT
>TRBD2|TRBV5-1|TRBJ2-1|.
CASRYLAGSLGEQFF
TGCGCCAGCAGGTACCTAGCGGGGTCCTTGGGCGAGCAGTTCTTC
>TRBD1|TRBV7-9|TRBJ1-2|.
CASSPGQGNYGYTF
TGTGCCAGCAGCCCCGGACAGGGGAACTATGGCTACACCTTC
>.|TRBV15|TRBJ1-3|once
CATAVSGNTIYF
TGTGCCACGGCTGTCTCTGGAAACACCATATATTTT
>.|TRBV30|TRBJ1-1|.
CAWKNKGGRTEAFF
TGTGCCTGGAAAAACAAAGGGGGAAGGACTGAAGCTTTCTTT
>TRBD2|TRBV6-1|TRBJ2-1|.
CAIQRSGGHEQFF
TGTGCCATTCAGAGGTCGGGAGGCCATGAGCAGTTCTTC